These 4 T cell receptor beta chains were all obtained from the same sample, sequenced in a study of T cells in localized non-small cell lung cancer (dated by TCRdb to the early 2020s). Libraries were made using the immunoSEQ multiplex PCR assay. TCRdb obtained this table from immuneACCESS and retained in-frame rearrangements with V and J assigned. These tables miss some clones; where compared with another copy, unresolved V genes account for less than half of the shortfall, and the remainder is unexplained. The table for this sample lists 45,000 to 65,000 clones; about 78% of them were counted only once. About 4% of the sample belongs to the ten largest clones. The sample here was PBMCs, taken before any cancer treatment. The source is a woman between 35 and 70 years old with stage II lung adenocarcinoma.

This clone was observed once. The V and J genes are TRBV10-3 and TRBJ1-1; maybe TRBD1 (6 bases). Germline CDR1 and CDR2: ENHRY and SYGVKD. The CDR3 runs 13 residues. The V gene lost 2 bases and the J gene lost 8 bases, with 12 bases spanning the gap. The CDR3 DNA reads as TGTGCCATCAGTGAGCCCAGGGGCTTCGAAGCTTTCTTT. Protein sequence: CAISEPRGFEAFF.

The chain has TRBV30 and TRBJ2-2, with D tentatively TRBD2 (6 bases). Germline CDR1 and CDR2: GTSNPN and SVGIG (reference sequence). This CDR3 spans 14 amino acids. V lost 4 bases and J lost 7, with 16 bases in between. CDR3 in DNA: TGTGCCTGGACGGGGGACTCCCGTATCGGGGAGCTGTTTTTT. This translates into CAWTGDSRIGELFF.

This clone has just one count. V usage is TRBV18 and J usage is TRBJ1-5; 10 bases are a match to TRBD1. The trim removed 2 bases at V and 7 bases at J, leaving 8 bases unmatched. The CDR3 is 16 amino acids. CDR1 and CDR2 from the germline V gene are KGHSH and LQKENI. CDR3 nucleotides: TGTGCCAGCTCACCAGGACAGGGGGAGCTGGGGCAGCCCCAGCATTTT. Its protein is CASSPGQGELGQPQHF.

The gene calls are TRBV2 and TRBJ1-1, with 10 nucleotides matching TRBD1. CDR1 and CDR2 from the germline V gene are SNHLY and FYNNEI. The CDR3 loop spans 13 amino acids. After removal of 6 bases from V and 7 bases from J, the junction contained 5 bases not matched to a gene. The CDR3, as DNA: TGTGCCAGCAGGGGACAGGGGTACGGTGAAGCTTTCTTT. The encoded protein is CASRGQGYGEAFF.